This T cell receptor beta chain was identified in a study of technical replicates of blood from several donors. This CDR3 is built from 15 residues. Trimming left V 9 bases short and J 1 base short, with 16 bases between. CDR1 is SNHLY, CDR2 FYNNEI, per germline. The assay was immunoSEQ multiplex PCR, and TCRdb's table has in-frame clones only and misses some. The data show just over 70,000 clones, approximately 94% seen once. The V call is TRBV2, the J call TRBJ2-4; TRBD1 is a possible D gene (5 bases). The specimen sequenced was T cells isolated from PBMCs. This sequence was found in a human donor in good health. The CDR3 is CASSKGWWAKNIQYF. In nucleotides, the CDR3 is TGTGCCAGTTCCAAGGGGTGGTGGGCCAAAAACATTCAGTACTTC.